This T cell receptor (beta chain) comes out of a study of T cells in women clearing cervical HPV infection. CDR1 and CDR2 (germline): SSHAT, FNYEAQ (reference sequence). The CDR3 spans 13 residues. Measured by frequency, this clone is medium-sized (0.01 to 0.1%). One end of the junction does not line up with germline, which may come from a read error. The CDR3 end is not reached by the read, which stops 3 residues before it; the germline J gene fills it in. Assay: immunoSEQ multiplex PCR; the TCRdb copy retains only in-frame clones and omits some. The record lists fewer than 25,000 clones, of which the ten most abundant hold 4.5% to 5.5%.

This receptor was taken from a woman aged 18-69 years with a cervical HPV16 infection that either progressed to CIN3+ or cleared (not recorded which). The sequenced material came from blood buffy coat. The V gene is TRBV7-7, the J gene TRBJ2-3; tentatively, D is TRBD1 (5 bases). The covered CDR3 bases are TGTGCTAGCAGTTTTATAGGGGCAGATACG. Protein: CASSFIGADT. The whole CDR3 region reads CASSFIGADTQYF.